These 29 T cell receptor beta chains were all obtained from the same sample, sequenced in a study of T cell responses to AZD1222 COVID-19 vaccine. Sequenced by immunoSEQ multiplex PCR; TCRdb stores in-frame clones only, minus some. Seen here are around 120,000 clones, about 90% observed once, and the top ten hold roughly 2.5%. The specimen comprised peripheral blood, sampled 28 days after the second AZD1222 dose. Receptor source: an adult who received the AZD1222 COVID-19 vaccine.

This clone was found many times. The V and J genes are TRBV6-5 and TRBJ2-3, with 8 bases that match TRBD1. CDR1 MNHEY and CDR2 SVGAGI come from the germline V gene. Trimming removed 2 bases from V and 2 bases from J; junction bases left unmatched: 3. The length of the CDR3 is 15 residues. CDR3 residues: CASSYGTGDTDTQYF. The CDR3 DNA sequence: TGTGCCAGCAGTTACGGGACAGGAGACACAGATACGCAGTATTTT.

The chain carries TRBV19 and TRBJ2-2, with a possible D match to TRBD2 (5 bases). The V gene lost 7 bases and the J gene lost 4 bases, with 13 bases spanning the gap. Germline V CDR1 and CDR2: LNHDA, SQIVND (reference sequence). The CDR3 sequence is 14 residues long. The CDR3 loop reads CASKLGVGTGELFF. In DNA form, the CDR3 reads TGTGCCAGTAAACTCGGGGTGGGCACCGGGGAGCTGTTTTTT. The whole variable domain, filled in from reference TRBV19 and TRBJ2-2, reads DGGITQSPKYLFRKEGQNVTLSCEQNLNHDAMYWYRQDPGQGLRLIYYSQIVNDFQKGDIAEGYSVSREKKESFPLTVTSAQKNPTAFYLCASKLGVGTGELFFGEGSRLTVL.

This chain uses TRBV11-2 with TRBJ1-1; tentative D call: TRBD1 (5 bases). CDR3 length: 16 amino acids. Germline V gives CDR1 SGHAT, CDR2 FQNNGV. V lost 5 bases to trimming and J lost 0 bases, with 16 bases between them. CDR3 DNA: TGTGCCAGCAGCCCTCCACAGGTTACTATGAACACTGAAGCTTTCTTT. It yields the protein CASSPPQVTMNTEAFF. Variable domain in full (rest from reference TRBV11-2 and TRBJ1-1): EAGVAQSPRYKIIEKRQSVAFWCNPISGHATLYWYQQILGQGPKLLIQFQNNGVVDDSQLPKDRFSAERLKGVDSTLKIQPAKLEDSAVYLCASSPPQVTMNTEAFFGQGTRLTVV.

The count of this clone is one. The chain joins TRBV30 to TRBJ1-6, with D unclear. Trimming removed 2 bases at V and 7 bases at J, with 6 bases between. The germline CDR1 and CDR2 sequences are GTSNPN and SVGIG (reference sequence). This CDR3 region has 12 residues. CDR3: CAWSKENSPLHF. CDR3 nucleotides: TGTGCCTGGAGTAAGGAAAATTCACCCCTCCACTTT.

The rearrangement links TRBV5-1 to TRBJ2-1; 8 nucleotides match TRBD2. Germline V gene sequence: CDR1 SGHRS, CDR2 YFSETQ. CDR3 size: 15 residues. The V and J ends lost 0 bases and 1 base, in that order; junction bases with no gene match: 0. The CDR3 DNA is TGCGCCAGCAGCTTGGGCGGGAGGTCCTACAATGAGCAGTTCTTC. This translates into CASSLGGRSYNEQFF.

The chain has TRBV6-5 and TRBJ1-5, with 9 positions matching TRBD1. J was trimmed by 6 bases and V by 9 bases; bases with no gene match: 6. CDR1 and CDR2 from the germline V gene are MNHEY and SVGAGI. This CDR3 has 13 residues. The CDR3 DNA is TGTGCCAGTTTACAGGGGGCAAGTCAGCCCCAGCATTTT. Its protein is CASLQGASQPQHF.

CDR3 DNA sequence: TGTGCCAGCAGCCAAGCGGGAGGGCCCGCAGATACGCAGTATTTT. This gives the protein CASSQAGGPADTQYF. The chain employs TRBV3-1 (or the pseudogene TRBV3-2) and TRBJ2-3, with 8 positions matching TRBD2. The CDR3 spans 15 residues. Per germline, CDR1 LGHDT and CDR2 YNNKEL (reference sequence). V trimming: 1 base; J trimming: 4 bases; junction bases outside the gene matches: 4.

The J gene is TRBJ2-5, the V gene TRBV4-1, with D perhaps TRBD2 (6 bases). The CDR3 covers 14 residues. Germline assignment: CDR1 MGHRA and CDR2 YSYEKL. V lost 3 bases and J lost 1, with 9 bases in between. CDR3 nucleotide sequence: TGCGCCAGCAGCCATCTAGCGCTCCAAGAGACCCAGTACTTC. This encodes CASSHLALQETQYF.

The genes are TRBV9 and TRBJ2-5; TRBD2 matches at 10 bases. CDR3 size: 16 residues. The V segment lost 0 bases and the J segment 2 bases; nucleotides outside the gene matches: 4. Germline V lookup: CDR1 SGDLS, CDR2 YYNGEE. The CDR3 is CASSVGLAGEQETQYF. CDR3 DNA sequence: TGTGCCAGCAGCGTAGGTCTAGCGGGAGAACAAGAGACCCAGTACTTC.

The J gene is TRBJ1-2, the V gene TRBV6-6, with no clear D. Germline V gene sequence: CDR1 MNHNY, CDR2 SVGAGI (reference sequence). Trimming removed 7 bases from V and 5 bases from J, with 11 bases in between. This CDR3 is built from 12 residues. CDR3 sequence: CASTDGSYGYTF. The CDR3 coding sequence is TGTGCCAGCACCGACGGTTCTTATGGCTACACCTTC.

In DNA, the CDR3 is TGTGCCAGCAGTGAAGCTTCTACCAGGAGAAACGAGCAGTACTTC. This encodes CASSEASTRRNEQYF. The chain uses TRBV6-1 and TRBJ2-7, with D hard to call. Trimming pared 0 bases from V and 5 bases from J, leaving 14 bases between. Germline V CDR1 and CDR2: MNHNS, SASEGT. This CDR3 comprises 15 residues.

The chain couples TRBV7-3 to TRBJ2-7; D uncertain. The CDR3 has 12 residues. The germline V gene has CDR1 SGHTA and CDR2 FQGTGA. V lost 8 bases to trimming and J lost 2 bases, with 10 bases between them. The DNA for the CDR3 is TGTGCCAGCGGCAGCCAGACCTACGAGCAGTACTTC. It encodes CASGSQTYEQYF.

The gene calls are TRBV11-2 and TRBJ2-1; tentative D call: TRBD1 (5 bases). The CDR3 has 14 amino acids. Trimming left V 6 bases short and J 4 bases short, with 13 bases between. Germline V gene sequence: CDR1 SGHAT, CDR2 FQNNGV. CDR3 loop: CASSTPGPYNEQFF. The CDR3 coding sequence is TGTGCCAGCAGTACCCCAGGGCCGTACAATGAGCAGTTCTTC.

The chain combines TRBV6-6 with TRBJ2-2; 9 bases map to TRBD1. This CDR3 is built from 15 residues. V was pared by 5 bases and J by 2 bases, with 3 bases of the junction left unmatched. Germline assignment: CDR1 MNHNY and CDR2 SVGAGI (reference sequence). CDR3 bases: TGTGCCAGCAGTCGGGACAGGGCTAACACCGGGGAGCTGTTTTTT. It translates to CASSRDRANTGELFF.

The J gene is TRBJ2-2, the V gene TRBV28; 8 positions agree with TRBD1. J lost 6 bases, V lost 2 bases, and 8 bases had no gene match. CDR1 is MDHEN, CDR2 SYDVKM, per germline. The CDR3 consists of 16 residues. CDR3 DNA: TGTGCCAGCAGTTTAGCCGGACAGGGAGTAGCCGGGGAGCTGTTTTTT. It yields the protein CASSLAGQGVAGELFF.

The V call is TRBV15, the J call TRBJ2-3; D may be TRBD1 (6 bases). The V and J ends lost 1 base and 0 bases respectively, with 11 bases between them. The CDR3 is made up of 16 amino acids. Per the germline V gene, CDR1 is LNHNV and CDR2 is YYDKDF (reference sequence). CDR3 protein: CATSRGTDLSTDTQYF. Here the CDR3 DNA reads TGTGCCACCAGCAGAGGGACAGACCTTAGCACAGATACGCAGTATTTT.

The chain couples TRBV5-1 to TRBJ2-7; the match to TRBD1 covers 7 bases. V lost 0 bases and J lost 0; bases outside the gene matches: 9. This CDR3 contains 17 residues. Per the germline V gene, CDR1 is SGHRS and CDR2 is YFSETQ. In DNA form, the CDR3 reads TGCGCCAGCAGCTTGGTTCCCAACAGGGGATCCTCCTACGAGCAGTACTTC. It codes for CASSLVPNRGSSYEQYF.

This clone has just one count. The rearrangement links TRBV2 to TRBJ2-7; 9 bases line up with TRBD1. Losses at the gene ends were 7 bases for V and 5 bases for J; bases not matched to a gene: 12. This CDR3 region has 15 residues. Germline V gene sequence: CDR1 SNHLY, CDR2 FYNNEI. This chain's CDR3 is CASTGRRTGDNEQYF. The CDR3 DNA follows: TGTGCCAGCACAGGTAGACGGACAGGGGATAACGAGCAGTACTTC.

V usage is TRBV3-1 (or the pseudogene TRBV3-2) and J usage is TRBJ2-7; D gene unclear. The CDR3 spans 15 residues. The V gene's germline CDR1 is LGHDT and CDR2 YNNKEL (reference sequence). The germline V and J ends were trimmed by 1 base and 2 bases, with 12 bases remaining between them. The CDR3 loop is CASSQVLGSTYEQYF. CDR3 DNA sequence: TGTGCCAGCAGCCAAGTTCTCGGTTCTACCTACGAGCAGTACTTC.

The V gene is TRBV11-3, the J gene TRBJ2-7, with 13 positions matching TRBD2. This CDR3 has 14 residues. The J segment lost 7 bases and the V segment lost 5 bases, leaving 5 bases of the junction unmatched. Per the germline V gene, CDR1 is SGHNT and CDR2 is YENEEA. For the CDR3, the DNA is TGTGCCAGCAGCCAGGGACTAGCGGGACAAGAGCAGTACTTC. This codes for CASSQGLAGQEQYF.

CDR3 in DNA: TGTGCCAGCAGTTTCCGAGAGACCCAGTACTTC. The encoded protein is CASSFRETQYF. The chain recombines TRBV27 with TRBJ2-5; no clear D gene. Deletions cut 3 bases from V and 4 bases from J, with 3 bases between. There are 11 residues in the CDR3. Germline V gene lookup returns CDR1 MNHEY and CDR2 SMNVEV (reference sequence).

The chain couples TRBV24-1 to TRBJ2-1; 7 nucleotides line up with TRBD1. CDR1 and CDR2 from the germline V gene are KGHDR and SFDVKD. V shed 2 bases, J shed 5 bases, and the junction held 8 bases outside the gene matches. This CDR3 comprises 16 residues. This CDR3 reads CATSDSTGTANNEQFF. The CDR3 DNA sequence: TGTGCCACCAGTGATTCAACCGGGACAGCCAACAATGAGCAGTTCTTC.

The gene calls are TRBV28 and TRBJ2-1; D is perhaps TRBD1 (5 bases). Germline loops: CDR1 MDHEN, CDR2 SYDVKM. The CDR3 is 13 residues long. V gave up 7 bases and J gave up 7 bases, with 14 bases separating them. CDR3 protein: CASKKGLRNEQFF. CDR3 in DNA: TGTGCCAGCAAGAAGGGGCTGAGGAATGAGCAGTTCTTC.

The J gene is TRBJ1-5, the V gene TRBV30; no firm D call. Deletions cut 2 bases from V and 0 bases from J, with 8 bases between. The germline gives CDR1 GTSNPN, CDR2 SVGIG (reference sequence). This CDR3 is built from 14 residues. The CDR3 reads CAWSRWDSNQPQHF. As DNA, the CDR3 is TGTGCCTGGAGTCGATGGGATAGCAATCAGCCCCAGCATTTT.

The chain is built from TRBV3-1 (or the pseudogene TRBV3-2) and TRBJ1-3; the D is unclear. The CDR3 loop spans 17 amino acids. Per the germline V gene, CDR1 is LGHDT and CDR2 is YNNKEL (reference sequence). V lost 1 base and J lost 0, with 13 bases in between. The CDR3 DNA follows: TGTGCCAGCAGCCAAGGATTTTGGACCGCCTCTGGAAACACCATATATTTT. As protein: CASSQGFWTASGNTIYF.

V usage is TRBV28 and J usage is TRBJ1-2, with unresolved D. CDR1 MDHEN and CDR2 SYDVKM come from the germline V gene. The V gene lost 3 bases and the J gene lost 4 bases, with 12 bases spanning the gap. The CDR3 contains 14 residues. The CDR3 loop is CASSLVQTFYGYTF. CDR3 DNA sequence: TGTGCCAGCAGTTTGGTACAGACATTCTATGGCTACACCTTC.

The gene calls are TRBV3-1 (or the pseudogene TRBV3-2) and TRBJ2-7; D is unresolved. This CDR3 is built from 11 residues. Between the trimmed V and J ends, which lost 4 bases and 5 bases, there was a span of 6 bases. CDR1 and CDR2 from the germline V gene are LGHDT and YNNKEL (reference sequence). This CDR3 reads CASSLLDEQYF. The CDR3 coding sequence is TGTGCCAGCAGCCTACTGGACGAGCAGTACTTC.

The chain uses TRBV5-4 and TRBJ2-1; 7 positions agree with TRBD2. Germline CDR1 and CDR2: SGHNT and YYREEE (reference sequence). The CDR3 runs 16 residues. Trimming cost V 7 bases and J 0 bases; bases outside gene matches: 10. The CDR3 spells CASGPLPGGSYNEQFF. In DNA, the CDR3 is TGTGCCAGCGGTCCTCTCCCGGGAGGCTCCTACAATGAGCAGTTCTTC.

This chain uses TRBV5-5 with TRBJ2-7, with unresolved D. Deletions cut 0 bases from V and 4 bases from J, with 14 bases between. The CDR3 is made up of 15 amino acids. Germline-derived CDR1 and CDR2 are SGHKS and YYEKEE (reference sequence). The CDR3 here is CASSLVVQRKYEQYF. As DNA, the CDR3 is TGTGCCAGCAGCTTGGTGGTACAGAGGAAATACGAGCAGTACTTC.